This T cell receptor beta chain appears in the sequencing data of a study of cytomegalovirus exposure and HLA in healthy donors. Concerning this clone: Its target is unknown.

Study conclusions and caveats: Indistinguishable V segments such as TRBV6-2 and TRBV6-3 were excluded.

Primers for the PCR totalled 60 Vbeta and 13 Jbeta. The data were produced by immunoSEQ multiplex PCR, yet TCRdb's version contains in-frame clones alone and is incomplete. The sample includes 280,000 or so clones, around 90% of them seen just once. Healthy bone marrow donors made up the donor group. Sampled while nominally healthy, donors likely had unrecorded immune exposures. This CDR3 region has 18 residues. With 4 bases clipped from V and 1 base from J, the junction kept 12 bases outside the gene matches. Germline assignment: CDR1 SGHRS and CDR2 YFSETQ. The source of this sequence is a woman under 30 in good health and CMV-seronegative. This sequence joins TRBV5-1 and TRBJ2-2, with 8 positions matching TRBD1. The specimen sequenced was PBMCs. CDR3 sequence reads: CASSIGQGKRGNTGELFF. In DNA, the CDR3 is TGCGCCAGCAGCATCGGACAGGGAAAGAGGGGGAACACCGGGGAGCTGTTTTTT.